This T cell receptor (beta chain) came from a study of neurological immune-mediated disorders. Overall study findings and caveats: The most TCR clonal expansion was seen in HTLV-1-associated myelopathy, and the least was seen in multiple sclerosis, which fell below healthy controls.

This clonotype came up many times. Its matching antigen is unknown. From the 5' RACE reads, TCRdb called clonotypes with MiXCR, one entry per CDR3 protein. The sample carries approximately 40,000 distinct CDR3 sequences, more than 12% recorded once. Use was made of some 1 million CD4+ or CD8+ T cells in sorted libraries. V lost 4 bases to trimming and J lost 0 bases, with 25 bases between them. The CDR3 length is 20 residues. The germline gives CDR1 MGHRA, CDR2 YSYEKL. This receptor was identified in a woman aged 55 to 70 with HTLV-1-associated myelopathy (HAM/TSP). This chain connects TRBV4-1 to TRBJ1-3; a possible D gene is TRBD1 (6 bases). The sample taken for sequencing was CD4+ T cells from blood. CDR3 in amino acids: CASSRLLPLTGPLSGNTIYF. The CDR3 nucleotides read TGCGCCAGCAGCCGCCTCCTCCCGCTGACAGGTCCGCTCTCTGGAAACACCATATATTTT.